These T cell receptor beta chains were read from a single sample in a study of blood T cell repertoires in COVID-19. Repertoires were generated with immunoSEQ multiplex PCR, while TCRdb's copy carries only in-frame clones and drops some. The sample consists of about 190,000 clones, nearly 90% of them appearing once. The specimen was peripheral blood. Source of these receptors: a woman in her thirties or forties who had recovered from COVID-19. CDR3s include the opening cysteine and the closing phenylalanine or tryptophan. D genes are given only for firm matches. For some rows the clone size is stated as once, few or many, or as a class when expanded; others skip it.

.	.	TRBJ2-7	TRBV5-1	CASSLGGAQFYEQYF	TGCGCCAGCAGCTTGGGTGGGGCCCAGTTTTACGAGCAGTACTTC
TRBD2	.	TRBJ2-7	TRBV20-1	CSASPGLAGLYEQYF	TGCAGTGCTAGTCCGGGACTAGCGGGACTGTACGAGCAGTACTTC
TRBD2	few	TRBJ2-7	TRBV7-9	CASSLEVGGRSVYF	TGTGCCAGCAGCTTAGAGGTGGGCGGGAGGAGTGTATACTTC
.	.	TRBJ2-7	TRBV19	CASSETFPYEQYF	TGTGCCAGTAGTGAAACTTTCCCCTACGAGCAGTACTTC
TRBD1	.	TRBJ2-4	TRBV6-1	CASSDGQGTVGIQYF	TGTGCCAGCAGTGACGGACAGGGGACGGTTGGCATTCAGTACTTC
TRBD2	.	TRBJ2-7	TRBV5-8	CASTTGLAGYEQYF	TGTGCCAGCACCACGGGACTAGCGGGGTACGAGCAGTACTTC
.	.	TRBJ1-1	TRBV25-1	CASSGRQGENTEAFF	TGTGCCAGCAGTGGCCGGCAGGGCGAGAACACTGAAGCTTTCTTT
TRBD2	.	TRBJ2-3	TRBV4-2	CASSQEVLAGRTDTQYF	TGTGCCAGCAGCCAAGAAGTCCTAGCGGGCCGCACAGATACGCAGTATTTT
.	.	TRBJ2-3	TRBV21-1	CASSKELQTSGPSTDTQYF	TGTGCCAGCAGCAAAGAACTCCAAACTAGCGGACCTAGCACAGATACGCAGTATTTT
TRBD1	once	TRBJ1-5	TRBV7-9	CASSNSDRASNQPQHF	TGTGCCAGCAGCAACTCGGACAGGGCGAGTAATCAGCCCCAGCATTTT
TRBD2	.	TRBJ2-1	TRBV5-1	CASSLRGTSDFGEQFF	TGCGCCAGCAGCCTGAGGGGGACTAGCGACTTTGGCGAGCAGTTCTTC
TRBD2	few	TRBJ2-3	TRBV5-6	CASSLASGSNADTQYF	TGTGCCAGCAGCTTGGCTAGCGGGAGTAACGCAGATACGCAGTATTTT
TRBD1	.	TRBJ1-1	TRBV29-1	CSGAPGQHTEAFF	TGCAGCGGAGCACCGGGACAGCACACTGAAGCTTTCTTT
.	few	TRBJ1-2	TRBV7-9	CASSLVAENYGYTF	TGTGCCAGCAGCTTAGTGGCAGAAAACTATGGCTACACCTTC
TRBD1	.	TRBJ2-1	TRBV11-2	CASSSQGWGNEQFF	TGTGCCAGCAGCTCACAGGGGTGGGGCAATGAGCAGTTCTTC
.	.	TRBJ2-3	TRBV24-1	CATSLRGSTDTQYF	TGTGCCACCAGCCTGAGGGGGAGCACAGATACGCAGTATTTT
.	.	TRBJ1-5	TRBV30	CAWNRENNQPQHF	TGTGCCTGGAACCGGGAGAACAATCAGCCCCAGCATTTT
TRBD1	.	TRBJ2-7	TRBV6-2/TRBV6-3	CASSYIFRGNTNEQYF	TGTGCCAGCAGTTACATTTTCAGGGGGAATACAAACGAGCAGTACTTC